The entry below gives a single T cell receptor (beta chain) sequence along with its context. Original processing notes: Estimated nucleated cell counts came from reference gene primer amplification. The method was immunoSEQ multiplex PCR; TCRdb's version includes in-frame clones alone and lacks a portion of them. V and J calls and clone size follow that table, whereas D and trimming were derived from the DNA. This sample has approximately 200,000 clones, with roughly 80% found just once. The sample belongs to a study of blood T cell repertoires in COVID-19. Study context: Whether acute or convalescent, the COVID-19 samples came from the United States, Italy and Spain. Sample material is recorded as cDNA or gDNA derived from T cells, B-cell-depleted T cells, or PBMCs.

The germline V gene encodes CDR1 SNHLY and CDR2 FYNNEI. The CDR3 extends over 13 amino acids. V was shortened by 10 bases and J by 3 bases, with 12 bases between the two germline ends. The TCR sequence derives from a young woman with acute or convalescent COVID-19. Sequencing was performed on peripheral blood. The chain joins TRBV2 to TRBJ1-4; tentative D call: TRBD1 (6 bases). CDR3 amino acids: CATKGGANEKLFF. CDR3 sequence (DNA): TGTGCCACCAAGGGGGGGGCTAATGAAAAACTGTTTTTT.